These 9 T cell receptor beta chains were sequenced from one sample in a study of cytomegalovirus exposure and HLA in healthy donors. PCR amplification relied on 60 Vbeta primers (plus 13 Jbeta primers). This table comes from immunoSEQ multiplex PCR, and its TCRdb copy is limited to in-frame clones, with some not included. The data contain about 140,000 clones, about four fifths of them singletons. The sequenced sample consisted of PBMCs. These receptors were taken from a man between 25 and 39 years old in good health.

The count of this clone is one. The CDR3 loop is CSEADRGSYNEQFF. In DNA form, the CDR3 reads TGCAGCGAGGCGGACAGGGGGAGTTACAATGAGCAGTTCTTC. The chain joins TRBV29-1 to TRBJ2-1; 10 nucleotides match TRBD1. CDR1 and CDR2 from the germline V gene are SQVTM and ANQGSEA. This CDR3 is 14 amino acids long. V trimming: 7 bases; J trimming: 4 bases; junction bases outside the gene matches: 7.

The chain carries TRBV2 and TRBJ2-2, with 9 bases fitting TRBD1. Trimming took 5 bases from V and 0 from J; bases not matched to a gene: 13. CDR1 is SNHLY and CDR2 is FYNNEI in the germline V gene. The CDR3 is 19 amino acids. In DNA, the CDR3 is TGTGCCAGCAGTAGTCCCGGGACAGGGTGGGAAGCGAACACCGGGGAGCTGTTTTTT. The encoded protein is CASSSPGTGWEANTGELFF. Full variable domain (rest looked up from reference TRBV2 and TRBJ2-2): EPEVTQTPSHQVTQMGQEVILRCVPISNHLYFYWYRQILGQKVEFLVSFYNNEISEKSEIFDDQFSVERPDGSNFTLKIRSTKLEDSAMYFCASSSPGTGWEANTGELFFGEGSRLTVL.

The J gene is TRBJ1-2, the V gene TRBV28; tentatively, D is TRBD1 (6 bases). Germline lookup yields CDR1 MDHEN and CDR2 SYDVKM. Between the trimmed V and J ends, which lost 7 bases and 2 bases, there was a span of 11 bases. CDR3 length: 13 residues. The CDR3 bases are TGTGCCAGCACCCCGGGACACAACTATGGCTACACCTTC. Its translation is CASTPGHNYGYTF.

The J gene is TRBJ2-5, the V gene TRBV27; 7 bases are a match to TRBD2. Germline CDR1 reads MNHEY; CDR2 reads SMNVEV (reference sequence). With 3 bases clipped from V and 5 bases from J, the junction kept 12 bases outside the gene matches. The CDR3 length is 16 residues. The CDR3 region is CASSFLFGTTRETQYF. The CDR3 DNA is TGTGCCAGCAGTTTTCTATTCGGGACTACCCGGGAGACCCAGTACTTC.

About this clone itself: Other DNA sequences within the sample encode an identical CDR3. The chain joins TRBV5-1 to TRBJ2-7, with D perhaps matching TRBD1 (7 bases). There are 14 residues in the CDR3. Trimming cost V 4 bases and J 6 bases, with 17 bases left between them. Germline lookup yields CDR1 SGHRS and CDR2 YFSETQ. The CDR3 sequence is CASSLTRQGGEQYF. The CDR3 region has the DNA TGCGCCAGCAGCCTGACCCGACAGGGAGGCGAGCAGTACTTC.

This chain connects TRBV18 to TRBJ2-7; 8 positions agree with TRBD2. This CDR3 comprises 15 residues. With 3 bases clipped from V and 5 bases from J, the junction kept 9 bases outside the gene matches. Per germline, CDR1 KGHSH and CDR2 LQKENI. This chain's CDR3 is CASSPPGLASHEQYF. DNA of the CDR3: TGTGCCAGCTCACCCCCCGGACTAGCATCCCACGAGCAGTACTTC.

This chain links TRBV5-1 with TRBJ2-7; 10 nucleotides match TRBD2. Trimming cost V 4 bases and J 1 base; bases outside gene matches: 8. CDR3 length equals 16 residues. CDR1 is SGHRS and CDR2 is YFSETQ in the germline V gene. CDR3 protein: CASSGDLTSGSYEQYF. In DNA form, the CDR3 reads TGCGCCAGCAGCGGGGATCTGACTAGCGGGTCCTACGAGCAGTACTTC.

This clone was seen only once. V is TRBV7-9 and J is TRBJ2-7; 7 nucleotides agree with TRBD1. The CDR3 sequence is 14 residues long. Germline V gives CDR1 SEHNR, CDR2 FQNEAQ (reference sequence). J lost 2 bases, V lost 5 bases, and 6 bases had no gene match. The CDR3 reads CASSDRVVAYEQYF. In DNA form, the CDR3 reads TGTGCCAGCAGCGACAGGGTAGTCGCCTACGAGCAGTACTTC.

V gene TRBV5-1 combines with J gene TRBJ2-7; 9 nucleotides line up with TRBD2. The CDR3 is 16 amino acids. Germline V gene sequence: CDR1 SGHRS, CDR2 YFSETQ. The V and J ends lost 0 bases and 4 bases, in that order; junction bases with no gene match: 8. The CDR3 DNA reads TGCGCCAGCAGCTTGGCCCCTAGCGGGGAGCTTTACGAGCAGTACTTC. Translation gives CASSLAPSGELYEQYF.